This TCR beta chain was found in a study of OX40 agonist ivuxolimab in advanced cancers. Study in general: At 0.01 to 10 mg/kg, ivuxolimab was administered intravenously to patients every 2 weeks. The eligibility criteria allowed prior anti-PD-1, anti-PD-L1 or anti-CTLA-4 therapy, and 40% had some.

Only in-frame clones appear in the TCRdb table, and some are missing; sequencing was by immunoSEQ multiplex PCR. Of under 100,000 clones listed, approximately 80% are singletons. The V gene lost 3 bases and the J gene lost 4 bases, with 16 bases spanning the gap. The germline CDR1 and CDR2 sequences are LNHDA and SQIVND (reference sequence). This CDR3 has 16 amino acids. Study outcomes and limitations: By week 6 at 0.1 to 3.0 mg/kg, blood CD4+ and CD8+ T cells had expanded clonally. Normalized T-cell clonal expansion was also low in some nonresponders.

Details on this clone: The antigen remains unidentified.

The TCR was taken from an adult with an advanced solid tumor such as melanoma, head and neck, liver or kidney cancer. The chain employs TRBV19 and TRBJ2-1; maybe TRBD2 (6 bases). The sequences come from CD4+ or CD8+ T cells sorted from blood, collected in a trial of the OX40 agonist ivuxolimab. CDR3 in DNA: TGTGCCAGTAGTATTTGGCCCCCGGGAGAGTACAATGAGCAGTTCTTC. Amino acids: CASSIWPPGEYNEQFF.